This T cell receptor beta chain was profiled in a study of T-cell memory formation after mild COVID-19. The CDR3 consists of 15 residues. Germline V gives CDR1 SGHDT, CDR2 YYEEEE. V dropped 0 bases and J dropped 7 bases, with 14 bases sitting between them. A few counts support this clonotype. TCRdb fed the 5' RACE reads into MiXCR, producing one record per CDR3 protein. Of approximately 500,000 distinct CDR3 sequences in the sample, 20% to 25% were seen once. This sequence originates from an adult woman who had mild COVID-19 (a few samples of this study predate the infection). Cell type and time point are not known. The chain links TRBV5-6 to TRBJ2-1; no clear D. Sequenced: PBMCs or a T cell subset sorted from them (not recorded which). The CDR3 bases are TGTGCCAGCAGCTTGGGGGTTAGACCCCCAAATGAGCAGTTCTTC. As protein: CASSLGVRPPNEQFF.